The sequence of this T cell receptor (beta chain) was determined in a study of T-cell memory formation after mild COVID-19. CDR3 size: 16 residues. V was pared by 5 bases and J by 6 bases, with 19 bases between. The germline CDR1 and CDR2 sequences are MNHNY and SVGAGI (reference sequence). Researchers used 5'RACE with constant-segment primers to make TCR alpha and TCR beta cDNA libraries that carry sample barcodes and UMIs. TCRdb fed the 5' RACE reads into MiXCR, producing one record per CDR3 protein. This table holds 110,000 or so distinct CDR3 sequences, around a fifth found once. This clonotype occurred a few times.

V gene TRBV6-6 combines with J gene TRBJ1-4, with D maybe TRBD1 (6 bases). Sequencing used PBMCs or a T cell subset sorted from them (not recorded which). This TCR was recovered from a man aged 18 to 29 who had mild COVID-19 (a few samples of this study predate the infection). Cell type and time point are not known. The CDR3 region has the DNA TGTGCCAGCAGTCGCGGAGGGGGACCACGATATGAAAAACTGTTTTTT. Its protein is CASSRGGGPRYEKLFF.